These 8 T cell receptor beta chains came from one sample sequenced in a study of blood T cells in healthy people across ages. Through a sample-barcoded 5' primer and a J-beta primer mix, a second PCR was run for 7 to 11 cycles. TCRdb reanalysed the 5' RACE reads using MiXCR and keeps one entry per CDR3 protein. Of hundreds of thousands of distinct CDR3 sequences in the sample, approximately 30% are singletons; the top ten hold 15%. Material: blood. These receptors were taken from a woman aged 80 or older in good health.

On this clonotype itself: A much larger clone differs by one base, so this may be a read error. The chain joins TRBV6-6 to TRBJ1-2; maybe TRBD1 (5 bases). The CDR3 is 14 residues long. V shed 8 bases and J shed 3 bases, with 16 bases lying between them. Germline CDR1 MNHNY, CDR2 SVGAGI (reference sequence). CDR3 amino acids: CASGPTGRDYGYTF. The CDR3 bases are TGTGCCAGCGGACCTACGGGACGGGACTATGGCTACACCTTC.

This clonotype was detected many times. This chain uses TRBV3-1 with TRBJ2-4, with 7 bases aligning to TRBD1. The length of the CDR3 is 16 residues. J lost 3 bases, V lost 5 bases, and 10 bases had no gene match. In germline, CDR1 is LGHDT, CDR2 YNNKEL (reference sequence). The DNA for the CDR3 is TGTGCCAGCAGCGGTAGGACAGGAGACGGCAAAAACATTCAGTACTTC. Encoded protein: CASSGRTGDGKNIQYF.

This clonotype has a count of ten or more. As DNA, the CDR3 is TGCGCCAGCAGCTTGACAGGGGTGAAGGGCAATGAGCAGTTCTTC. Its translation is CASSLTGVKGNEQFF. J is TRBJ2-1 and V is TRBV5-1, with 7 bases aligning to TRBD1. The CDR3 spans 15 residues. The ends lost 1 base at V and 6 bases at J; junction bases unmatched: 7. Germline V gives CDR1 SGHRS, CDR2 YFSETQ.

This clonotype was seen ten or more times. The gene calls are TRBV7-2 and TRBJ1-6; possible D gene TRBD1, 5 bases. Germline V gene sequence: CDR1 SGHTA, CDR2 FQGNSA. The CDR3 is 15 residues long. Trimming left V 5 bases short and J 1 base short, with 9 bases between. Here the CDR3 DNA reads TGTGCCAGCAGCCCCAGGGCGTCCTATAATTCACCCCTCCACTTT. Protein: CASSPRASYNSPLHF.

This clonotype has a count of ten or more. The rearrangement links TRBV7-2 to TRBJ2-7; 7 bases line up with TRBD2. J was trimmed by 4 bases and V by 5 bases; bases with no gene match: 5. Germline lookup yields CDR1 SGHTA and CDR2 FQGNSA. The CDR3 contains 13 residues. The CDR3 protein is CASSPMGGYEQYF. DNA for the CDR3: TGTGCCAGCAGCCCCATGGGGGGGTACGAGCAGTACTTC. The whole variable domain, remainder taken from reference TRBV7-2 and TRBJ2-7, is GAGVSQSPSNKVTEKGKDVELRCDPISGHTALYWYRQSLGQGLEFLIYFQGNSAPDKSGLPSDRFSAERTGGSVSTLTIQRTQQEDSAVYLCASSPMGGYEQYFGPGTRLTVT.

There are a few counts of this clonotype. The chain combines TRBV30 with TRBJ1-1, with 8 bases fitting TRBD1. The CDR3 sequence is 14 residues long. The trim removed 3 bases at V and 0 bases at J, leaving 3 bases unmatched. Germline assignment: CDR1 GTSNPN and CDR2 SVGIG (reference sequence). This chain's CDR3 is CAWRRTGMNTEAFF. CDR3 coding DNA: TGTGCCTGGAGACGGACAGGGATGAACACTGAAGCTTTCTTT. Using reference TRBV30 and TRBJ1-1 for the parts outside the CDR3, the full variable domain is SQTIHQWPATLVQPVGSPLSLECTVEGTSNPNLYWYRQAAGRGLQLLFYSVGIGQISSEVPQNLSASRPQDRQFILSSKKLLLSDSGFYLCAWRRTGMNTEAFFGQGTRLTVV.

This clonotype has a count of ten or more. V usage is TRBV4-2 and J usage is TRBJ1-1; 9 nucleotides line up with TRBD1. V was clipped by 4 bases and J by 0 bases; unmatched bases: 9. Per the germline V gene, CDR1 is LGHNA and CDR2 is YNFKEQ. The length of the CDR3 is 17 residues. For the CDR3, the DNA is TGTGCCAGCAGCCCATTCATTAGGGACAGGGTGAACACTGAAGCTTTCTTT. This sequence encodes CASSPFIRDRVNTEAFF.

This clonotype showed up just a few times. The V call is TRBV14, the J call TRBJ1-1; TRBD1 matches at 7 bases. The CDR3 spans 14 residues. The V gene's germline CDR1 is SGHDN and CDR2 FVKESK. The V and J ends lost 3 bases and 4 bases, in that order; junction bases with no gene match: 5. This CDR3 is CASSHPTGITEAFF. The CDR3 DNA reads as TGTGCCAGCAGCCACCCGACAGGGATCACTGAAGCTTTCTTT.